This T cell receptor beta chain was found in a study of control samples from healthy donors and cancer patients. The protocol was immunoSEQ multiplex PCR, while the TCRdb copy is restricted to in-frame clones and leaves out a portion. The sample contains roughly 120,000 clones, around 89% of which appear only once. Germline CDR1 is SGHAT and CDR2 is FQNNGV. This CDR3 spans 13 amino acids. The V segment lost 3 bases and the J segment 4 bases; nucleotides outside the gene matches: 1. The TCR sequence derives from a woman aged 70-85 years in good health. The chain combines TRBV11-2 with TRBJ2-7, with 9 bases matching TRBD1. Specimen: blood. CDR3 amino acids: CASSFDRGYEQYF. The CDR3 nucleotides are TGTGCCAGCAGCTTTGACAGGGGGTACGAGCAGTACTTC.